One and the same sample provided the 19 T cell receptor beta chains below, sequenced in a study of cytomegalovirus exposure and HLA in healthy donors. Use of 60 Vbeta and 13 Jbeta primers characterized the PCR. Repertoires were generated with immunoSEQ multiplex PCR, while TCRdb's copy carries only in-frame clones and drops some. The profile covers about 190,000 clones, with 70% to 75% appearing a single time and 4% to 5% taken by the ten largest. Sequencing was done on a sample of PBMCs. All receptors come from a man between 25 and 39 years old in good health and CMV-seropositive.

V and J are TRBV7-2 and TRBJ2-2, with 10 bases aligning to TRBD2. The germline gives CDR1 SGHTA, CDR2 FQGNSA. With 1 base clipped from V and 5 bases from J, the junction kept 4 bases outside the gene matches. This CDR3 has 16 amino acids. CDR3 bases: TGTGCCAGCAGCTTAGAGGCTAGCGGGAGTACCGGGGAGCTGTTTTTT. Protein product: CASSLEASGSTGELFF.

Only a few counts were recorded for this clone. The chain couples TRBV10-2 to TRBJ2-7; 9 bases align to TRBD2. The germline V gene has CDR1 WSHSY and CDR2 SAAADI. This CDR3 is 13 amino acids long. V shed 6 bases, J shed 2 bases, and the junction held 2 bases outside the gene matches. The CDR3 protein is CASRAGGAYEQYF. The CDR3 nucleotides are TGCGCCAGCAGGGCGGGAGGGGCCTACGAGCAGTACTTC.

V is TRBV5-8 and J is TRBJ1-5; D may be TRBD1 (5 bases). This CDR3 region has 17 residues. Germline-derived CDR1 and CDR2 are SGHTS and YDEGEE. Between the trimmed V and J ends, which lost 1 base and 2 bases, there was a span of 16 bases. The CDR3 nucleotides read TGTGCCAGCAGCTTGAAACCGGGGGGACGGGGCAATCAGCCCCAGCATTTT. As protein: CASSLKPGGRGNQPQHF.

The chain carries TRBV5-1 and TRBJ2-7; 7 nucleotides agree with TRBD2. The germline V gene has CDR1 SGHRS and CDR2 YFSETQ. CDR3 length equals 17 residues. The trim removed 2 bases at V and 0 bases at J, leaving 11 bases unmatched. Here the CDR3 reads CASSFSRAGLSSYEQYF. DNA for the CDR3: TGCGCCAGCAGCTTCTCCAGAGCGGGGCTGAGCTCCTACGAGCAGTACTTC.

The chain links TRBV9 to TRBJ2-2; 10 nucleotides agree with TRBD1. This CDR3 has 17 residues. Germline V gene lookup returns CDR1 SGDLS and CDR2 YYNGEE. V was clipped by 0 bases and J by 1 base; unmatched bases: 3. This CDR3 reads CASSVGGQGLNTGELFF. CDR3 DNA: TGTGCCAGCAGCGTAGGGGGACAGGGGTTGAACACCGGGGAGCTGTTTTTT.

The chain couples TRBV9 to TRBJ2-7; TRBD2 matches at 9 bases. This CDR3 region has 16 residues. Germline V lookup: CDR1 SGDLS, CDR2 YYNGEE. The junction had 9 bases not matched to a gene; V was cut back by 0 bases and J by 5 bases. DNA for the CDR3: TGTGCCAGCAGCGTAGCCGGGCGGGGGGGTGTAGACGAGCAGTACTTC. Amino acids: CASSVAGRGGVDEQYF.

This chain joins TRBV30 and TRBJ1-2; maybe TRBD1 (6 bases). From germline, CDR1 is GTSNPN and CDR2 SVGIG (reference sequence). The CDR3 sequence is 12 residues long. Trimming left V 5 bases short and J 6 bases short, with 13 bases between. The CDR3 protein is CAWDRPGDGYTF. The CDR3 DNA follows: TGTGCCTGGGACAGGCCCGGAGATGGCTACACCTTC.

V and J are TRBV11-3 and TRBJ2-7, with a tentative D call TRBD1 (6 bases). Germline values: CDR1 SGHNT, CDR2 YENEEA. Trimming pared 5 bases from V and 1 base from J, leaving 12 bases between. The CDR3 loop spans 14 amino acids. CDR3 DNA sequence: TGTGCCAGCAGCCTCGGGACATTTTCCTACGAGCAGTACTTC. Protein: CASSLGTFSYEQYF.

This clone came up once. This CDR3 reads CASRGTGSSYEQYF. The CDR3 nucleotides are TGTGCCAGCAGGGGGACAGGGAGCTCCTACGAGCAGTACTTC. The J gene is TRBJ2-5, the V gene TRBV25-1; 9 bases match TRBD1. Judging by the DNA end, TRBJ2-7 fits better; the J call may be wrong. The germline V gene has CDR1 MGHDK and CDR2 SYGVNS. The CDR3 length is 14 residues.

V and J are TRBV18 and TRBJ2-5; D might be TRBD2 (6 bases). V was cut by 0 bases and J by 5 bases, with 13 bases left in between. The CDR3 is made up of 15 amino acids. Germline V lookup: CDR1 KGHSH, CDR2 LQKENI. The CDR3 region is CASSPPGAEGETQYF. CDR3 bases: TGTGCCAGCTCACCACCGGGAGCGGAGGGCGAGACCCAGTACTTC.

The chain employs TRBV10-3 and TRBJ1-6; no clear D gene. This CDR3 has 15 amino acids. Germline loops: CDR1 ENHRY, CDR2 SYGVKD. V lost 0 bases and J lost 13, with 16 bases in between. The CDR3 region has the DNA TGTGCCATCAGTGAGTCTGGGCACCACCTCTCTCCCCTCCACTTT. Protein: CAISESGHHLSPLHF.

The V gene is TRBV5-4, the J gene TRBJ1-2; 8 bases fit TRBD1. V dropped 4 bases and J dropped 8; count of bases not matched to a gene: 13. Germline V gives CDR1 SGHNT, CDR2 YYREEE (reference sequence). CDR3 size: 15 residues. The CDR3 reads CASSGSLGTGRGYTF. CDR3 in DNA: TGTGCCAGCAGCGGGAGTTTAGGGACAGGAAGAGGCTACACCTTC.

This chain links TRBV13 with TRBJ2-1, with D perhaps matching TRBD2 (6 bases). Germline CDR1 and CDR2: PRHDT and FYEKMQ (reference sequence). CDR3 length equals 14 residues. The ends were cut back, 5 bases at V and 6 bases at J, with 14 bases in the middle. The CDR3 DNA follows: TGTGCCAGCAGCGTCCGACGGGGGTTCAATGAGCAGTTCTTC. This translates into CASSVRRGFNEQFF.

A few counts support this clone. This CDR3 is CASSEGSYEQYF. DNA of the CDR3: TGTGCCAGCAGCGAGGGCTCCTACGAGCAGTACTTC. This chain connects TRBV6-6 to TRBJ2-5; a possible D gene is TRBD2 (5 bases). The J call may be wrong; the DNA end is better matched by TRBJ2-7. Germline V gene data show CDR1 as MNHNY and CDR2 as SVGAGI (reference sequence). The CDR3 is 12 amino acids.

The genes are TRBV9 and TRBJ2-1; D possibly corresponds to TRBD2 (6 bases). Per germline, CDR1 SGDLS and CDR2 YYNGEE. Trimming took 7 bases from V and 5 from J, leaving 13 bases between them. CDR3 length equals 13 residues. CDR3 amino acids: CASRDSTNNEQFF. In nucleotides, the CDR3 is TGTGCCAGCCGGGACTCCACAAACAATGAGCAGTTCTTC.

There are a few counts of this clone. The chain recombines TRBV5-1 with TRBJ2-1, with 7 bases aligning to TRBD2. Germline CDR1 and CDR2: SGHRS and YFSETQ. CDR3 size: 15 residues. Unmatched junction bases numbered 8, after V lost 3 bases and J lost 5 bases. CDR3 amino acids: CASSSFSGPNNEQFF. As DNA, the CDR3 is TGCGCCAGCAGCTCCTTTAGCGGGCCTAACAATGAGCAGTTCTTC.

The chain combines TRBV7-9 with TRBJ2-1; 8 bases match TRBD2. The CDR3 spans 16 residues. Trimming at V came to 6 bases and at J to 8 bases, leaving 15 bases not matched to a gene. The germline V gene encodes CDR1 SEHNR and CDR2 FQNEAQ (reference sequence). CDR3 sequence (DNA): TGTGCCAGCAGACCCCTAGCGGGCCAGGGGACCGATGAGCAGTTCTTC. Its translation is CASRPLAGQGTDEQFF.

This clone was observed a handful of times. The chain has TRBV6-1 and TRBJ2-5, with TRBD2 matching 10 bases. The J call could be wrong; TRBJ2-7 is a better fit for the DNA end. This CDR3 is 13 amino acids long. In germline, CDR1 is MNHNS, CDR2 SASEGT. CDR3 in DNA: TGTGCCAGCAGTAGGACTAGCGGATACGAGCAGTACTTC. As protein: CASSRTSGYEQYF.

The rearrangement uses TRBV2 and TRBJ2-7, with TRBD1 matching 10 bases. This CDR3 contains 16 residues. Germline CDR1 and CDR2: SNHLY and FYNNEI. V lost 7 bases to trimming and J lost 2 bases; unmatched junction nucleotides: 11. The CDR3 nucleotides read TGTGCCAGCACTGAGGATTCCGGGACAGGGGCCTACGAGCAGTACTTC. Translation gives CASTEDSGTGAYEQYF.